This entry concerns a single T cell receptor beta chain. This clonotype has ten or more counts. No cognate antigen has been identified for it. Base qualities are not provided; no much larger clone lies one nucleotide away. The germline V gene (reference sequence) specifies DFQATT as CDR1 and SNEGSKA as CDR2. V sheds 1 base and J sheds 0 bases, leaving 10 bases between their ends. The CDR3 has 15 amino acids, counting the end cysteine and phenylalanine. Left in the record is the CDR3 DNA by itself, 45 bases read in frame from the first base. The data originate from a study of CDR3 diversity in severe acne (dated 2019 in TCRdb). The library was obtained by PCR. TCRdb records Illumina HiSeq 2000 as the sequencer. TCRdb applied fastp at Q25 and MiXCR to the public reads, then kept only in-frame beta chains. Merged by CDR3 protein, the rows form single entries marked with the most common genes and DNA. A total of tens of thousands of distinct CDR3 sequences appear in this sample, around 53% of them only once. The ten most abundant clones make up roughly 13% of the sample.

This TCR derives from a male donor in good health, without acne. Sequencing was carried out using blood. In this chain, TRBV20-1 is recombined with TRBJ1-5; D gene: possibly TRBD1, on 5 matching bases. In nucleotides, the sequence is TGCAGTGCTAGAGCAGGGACTTATAGCAATCAGCCCCAGCATTTT. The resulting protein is CSARAGTYSNQPQHF.